The following is a T cell receptor (beta chain) sequence with its context. Antigen unknown. J was trimmed by 3 bases and V by 3 bases; bases with no gene match: 9. CDR1 is DFQATT, CDR2 SNEGSKA, per germline (reference sequence). This CDR3 comprises 16 residues. Individual cDNA molecules received unique molecular identifiers during library preparation. In TCRdb, the 5' RACE reads were re-called with MiXCR into one record per CDR3 protein. The sample consists of tens of thousands of distinct CDR3 sequences, roughly an eighth of them appearing once. These data are taken from a study of early T cells in non-severe SARS-CoV-2 infection. Looking at the study overall: Bulk RNA taken from unsorted whole blood was sequenced, leaving chains unpaired.

Broader study findings: Anti-spike CD8 specificities were favored by VDJdb matching, whose results missed private and CD4 specificities.

This receptor was identified in an adult who was a healthcare worker with PCR-confirmed SARS-CoV-2 infection or an uninfected control (not recorded which). The donor label of this sample is uncertain. This rearrangement joins TRBV20-1 to TRBJ2-3, with 10 bases that match TRBD1. The sample consisted of whole blood, taken at baseline. The CDR3 here is CSASVDWTGGTDTQYF. In nucleotides, the CDR3 is TGCAGTGCTAGCGTTGATTGGACAGGGGGGACAGATACGCAGTATTTT.